The next 4 T cell receptor beta chains were all read from a single sample in a study of blood T cells in healthy people across ages. PCR was performed a second time for about 7 to 12 cycles using a sample-barcoded 5' primer and a J-beta primer mix. TCRdb ran MiXCR on the 5' RACE reads and lists one entry per CDR3 protein. The sample consists of about 290,000 distinct CDR3 sequences, roughly 29% of them appearing once. The material sequenced was blood. These receptors came from a woman in her 70s in good health.

The sample holds many counts of this clonotype. J is TRBJ2-7 and V is TRBV15, with D perhaps TRBD2 (5 bases). V gave up 1 base and J gave up 9 bases, with 10 bases separating them. Germline V gene data show CDR1 as LNHNV and CDR2 as YYDKDF (reference sequence). This CDR3 comprises 12 residues. The chain's CDR3 is CATSRAAGSQYF. The DNA of the CDR3 is TGTGCCACCAGCAGAGCCGCGGGCTCGCAGTACTTC.

The chain joins TRBV20-1 to TRBJ1-4; D unclear. Trimming took off 3 bases at V and 7 bases at J, with 12 bases between the two ends. Looked up from germline, CDR1 is DFQATT and CDR2 is SNEGSKA (reference sequence). CDR3 length equals 13 residues. The CDR3 spells CSARGMSSEKLFF. CDR3 nucleotide sequence: TGCAGTGCTAGGGGTATGAGTAGTGAAAAACTGTTTTTT.

This clonotype was seen more than once but under ten times. The rearrangement joins TRBV6-2 or TRBV6-3 to TRBJ2-7; perhaps TRBD1 as D (5 bases). V was pared by 0 bases and J by 6 bases, with 12 bases between. In germline, CDR1 is MNHEY, CDR2 SVGEGT. The CDR3 consists of 14 residues. The CDR3 sequence: CASSYSDIPGEQYF. The CDR3 DNA sequence: TGTGCCAGCAGTTACTCGGACATACCGGGCGAGCAGTACTTC.

The chain has TRBV28 and TRBJ2-1; 7 bases agree with TRBD2. CDR3 size: 12 residues. The V gene end was trimmed by 10 bases and the J gene end by 9 bases; junction bases not matched to a gene: 9. Germline V gene sequence: CDR1 MDHEN, CDR2 SYDVKM. The CDR3 region has the DNA TGTGCCATCGGGTGCGGGAGAGCTGAGCAGTTCTTC. This translates into CAIGCGRAEQFF.